These 2 T cell receptor beta chains were sequenced from one sample in a study of blood T cell repertoires in COVID-19 (dated by TCRdb to about 2020). Receptor libraries were prepared by the immunoSEQ multiplex PCR assay. TCRdb took this table from immuneACCESS and kept in-frame rearrangements with V and J called. Such tables lack part of the clones; where checked against another copy, unresolved V genes explain under half of the gap, and the rest is unexplained. Recorded for this sample are roughly 150,000 clones; 70% to 90% of them occurred a single time. The ten largest clones capture roughly 2.7% of the sample. The sample taken for sequencing was peripheral blood. Source of these receptors: a woman of 80 years or more with COVID-19, enrolled during active disease.

CDR3 sequence: CASKATDTQYF. The CDR3 DNA is TGCGCCAGTAAAGCCACAGATACGCAGTATTTT. The chain is built from TRBV5-1 and TRBJ2-3; D call uncertain. Germline CDR1 reads SGHRS; CDR2 reads YFSETQ. CDR3 length: 11 amino acids. Trimming removed 8 bases from V and 2 bases from J, with 6 bases in between.

This clone was detected once. The genes are TRBV27 and TRBJ2-7, with D unresolved. Looked up from germline, CDR1 is MNHEY and CDR2 is SMNVEV (reference sequence). The ends were cut back, 4 bases at V and 1 base at J, with 8 bases in the middle. The CDR3 spans 13 residues. The CDR3 DNA follows: TGTGCCAGCAGTTCGACAATTTCCTACGAGCAGTACTTC. Amino acid sequence: CASSSTISYEQYF.